This T cell receptor (beta chain) was recovered during a study of T cell clonotyping in hematopoietic cell transplantation. The study's findings and limits: Few recipient clonotypes overlapped donors; over 95% were de novo at given depth. After transplant, recipient diversity fell while pathologically expanded clonotypes grew through day 180. No sorting was done, leaving CD4 and CD8 contributions mixed.

Germline CDR1 is LGHNA and CDR2 is YSLEER. The CDR3 consists of 17 residues. With V trimmed by 0 bases and J by 3 bases, 6 bases remained unmatched. Concerning this clone: Antigen unknown.

Measured with immunoSEQ multiplex PCR; TCRdb has only the in-frame clones, and not every one. The table records over 25,000 clones, approximately 96% of them present only once. Sequencing input: peripheral blood mononuclear cells. The rearrangement uses TRBV4-3 and TRBJ2-2; 8 bases line up with TRBD2. This sequence originates from a man over 45 in good health. Some clones in this sample may be carry-over from other donors' samples. DNA of the CDR3: TGCGCCAGCAGCCAAGATTTCCGGGGGGGGGACACCGGGGAGCTGTTTTTT. The encoded protein is CASSQDFRGGDTGELFF.